This is a list of T cell receptor beta chains from one sample in a study of early T cells in non-severe SARS-CoV-2 infection. One entry per CDR3 protein results from TCRdb running MiXCR on the 5' RACE reads. The repertoire has under 70,000 distinct CDR3 sequences, around 6.5% of them found once; the top ten carry roughly 3.5%. The sample here was whole blood, taken at baseline. Receptors originate from an adult who was a healthcare worker with PCR-confirmed SARS-CoV-2 infection or an uninfected control (not recorded which). Each CDR3 is given without its conserved first and last residue. Some rows mark clone size as missing; the rest say once, few, many or name a class of expanded clone.

TRBJ2-2	TRBV20-1	many	SARTGANTGELF
TRBJ1-6	TRBV6-6	few	ASRAPGTGGLSPLH
TRBJ2-1	TRBV15	many	ATSRDFSSGISQF
TRBJ2-1	TRBV27	.	ASGFSYQTGGWNEQF
TRBJ2-7	TRBV6-1	many	ASSEGTVRHEQY
TRBJ1-3	TRBV6-5	many	ASSYSYGSISGNTIY
TRBJ1-1	TRBV28	many	ASSAGGQGAFRAF
TRBJ2-2	TRBV3-1	few	ASSPSGSRAGELF
TRBJ2-1	TRBV10-3	few	AISEAGVDEQF
TRBJ1-1	TRBV6-5	.	ASSYGDPMNTEAF
TRBJ2-1	TRBV3-1	many	ASSLRRGEQF
TRBJ2-5	TRBV6-6	.	ASSYRGFQETQY
TRBJ1-1	TRBV12-3/TRBV12-4	many	ASSFRTGGMSEAF
TRBJ2-7	TRBV10-3	.	AISTGQGAYEQY
TRBJ1-1	TRBV4-2	many	ASSQVDTNTEAF
TRBJ2-1	TRBV20-1	.	SANGQRAGEQF
TRBJ1-1	TRBV7-6	many	ASSMRTVNTEAF
TRBJ2-1	TRBV28	many	ASSRRGQEQF
TRBJ1-6	TRBV10-1	many	ASSPGRERNSPLH
TRBJ2-7	TRBV28	many	ASRLTGNYEQY
TRBJ2-4	TRBV6-2/TRBV6-3	many	ASTGQGNIQY
TRBJ2-3	TRBV9	many	ASSVGQGPTDTQY
TRBJ2-1	TRBV12-3/TRBV12-4	many	ASSPLTDSEQF
TRBJ1-2	TRBV4-1	many	ASSLFVRVVRYGYT
TRBJ2-7	TRBV28	many	ASSSGQSYEQY
TRBJ1-1	TRBV5-6	few	ASSQQDTEAF
TRBJ2-1	TRBV6-6	many	ASNRGALDFTRLYNEQF
TRBJ1-1	TRBV18	many	ASSPRNTEAF
TRBJ2-1	TRBV7-2	many	ASSEAAYSYNEQF
TRBJ2-5	TRBV16	.	ASSEQAVEETQY
TRBJ2-7	TRBV5-5	many	ASSHRDSHYEQY
TRBJ2-2	TRBV7-6	many	ASSLVIPFPGDGTNTGELF
TRBJ2-1	TRBV29-1	many	SVVPSNEQF
TRBJ1-2	TRBV20-1	many	SATRQDYGYT
TRBJ2-5	TRBV20-1	few	SAALGGDETQY
TRBJ2-3	TRBV4-1	few	ASSQGLAGVGDTQY
TRBJ1-2	TRBV5-4	many	ASSPGNPLGGYT
TRBJ2-2	TRBV27	few	ASSLSMAGELF
TRBJ1-6	TRBV20-1	many	SAITGGVYSPLH
TRBJ1-5	TRBV20-1	many	SARVPGVGNQPQH
TRBJ2-1	TRBV28	.	ASSPPTGVSSYNEQF
TRBJ1-1	TRBV20-1	many	SARGQPEAF
TRBJ1-2	TRBV6-5	few	ASSPQPNGGYGYT
TRBJ2-3	TRBV6-2/TRBV6-3	.	ASSYSPSSDTQY